This T cell receptor beta chain was sequenced during a study of OX40 agonist ivuxolimab in advanced cancers. Findings and limits, study-wide: Expanded clones belonging to CD8+ T cells outnumbered, on average, those of CD4+.

As regards this clone: No antigen is known for it.

This CDR3 has 13 residues. Germline CDR1 reads MDHEN; CDR2 reads SYDVKM. Trimming shortened V by 4 bases and J by 7 bases, and 13 bases separated the two germline ends. Measured with immunoSEQ multiplex PCR; TCRdb has only the in-frame clones, and not every one. The profile shows tens of thousands of clones, approximately 83% of them singletons. The TCR originated in an adult with an advanced solid tumor such as melanoma, head and neck, liver or kidney cancer. The chain combines TRBV28 with TRBJ1-1; no clear D. The material sequenced was CD4+ or CD8+ T cells sorted from blood, taken in a trial of the OX40 agonist ivuxolimab. The CDR3 here is CASSSMRYSEAFF. CDR3 coding DNA: TGTGCCAGCAGTTCGATGCGCTATAGTGAAGCTTTCTTT.